The entry below describes one T cell receptor (beta chain). This entry comes from a study of blood T cell repertoires in COVID-19. About the study: From T cells, B-cell-depleted T cells, or PBMCs came the material, which was cDNA or gDNA.

TCRdb keeps only in-frame clones here, not all; method: immunoSEQ multiplex PCR. The sample includes about 120,000 clones, about 78% of them seen just once. The CDR3 length is 11 residues. Trimming shortened V by 11 bases and J by 10 bases, and 17 bases separated the two germline ends. In germline, CDR1 is LNHDA, CDR2 SQIVND (reference sequence). Sequenced sample: peripheral blood. This chain uses TRBV19 with TRBJ1-1; tentative D call: TRBD1 (5 bases). This TCR was recovered from a man aged 65 to 85 with acute or convalescent COVID-19. CDR3 coding DNA: TGTGCCTCTCAGGGTTATGGCGGAGCTTTCTTT. Translating gives CASQGYGGAFF.